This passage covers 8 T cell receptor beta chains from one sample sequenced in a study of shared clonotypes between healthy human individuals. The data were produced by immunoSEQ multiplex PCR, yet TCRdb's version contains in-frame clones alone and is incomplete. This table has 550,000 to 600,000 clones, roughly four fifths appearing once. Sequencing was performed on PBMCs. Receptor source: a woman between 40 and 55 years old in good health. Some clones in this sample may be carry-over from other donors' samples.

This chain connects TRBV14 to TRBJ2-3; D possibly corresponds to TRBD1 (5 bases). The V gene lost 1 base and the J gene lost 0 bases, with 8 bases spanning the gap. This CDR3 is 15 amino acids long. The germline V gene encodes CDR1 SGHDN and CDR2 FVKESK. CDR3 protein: CASSQGQGSTDTQYF. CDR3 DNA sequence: TGTGCCAGCAGCCAAGGGCAGGGTAGCACAGATACGCAGTATTTT.

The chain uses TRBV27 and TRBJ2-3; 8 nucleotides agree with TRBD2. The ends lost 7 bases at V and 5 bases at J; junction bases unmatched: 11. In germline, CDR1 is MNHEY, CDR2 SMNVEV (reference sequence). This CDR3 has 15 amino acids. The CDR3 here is CASTLSGTRGDTQYF. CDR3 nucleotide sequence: TGTGCCAGCACTCTTAGCGGGACCCGAGGAGATACGCAGTATTTT.

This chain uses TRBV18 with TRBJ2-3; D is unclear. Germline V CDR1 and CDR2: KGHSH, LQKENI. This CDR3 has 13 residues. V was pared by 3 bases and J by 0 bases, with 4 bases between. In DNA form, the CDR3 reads TGTGCCAGCTCACCCATAAGCACAGATACGCAGTATTTT. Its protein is CASSPISTDTQYF.

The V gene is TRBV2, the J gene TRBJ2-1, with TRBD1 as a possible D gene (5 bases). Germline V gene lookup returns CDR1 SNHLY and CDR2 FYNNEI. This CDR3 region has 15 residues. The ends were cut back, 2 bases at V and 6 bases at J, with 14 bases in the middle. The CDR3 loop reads CASSERGWDPNEQFF. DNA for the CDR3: TGTGCCAGCAGTGAAAGGGGTTGGGATCCCAATGAGCAGTTCTTC.

CDR3 protein: CASSNPRPDTQYF. In DNA, the CDR3 is TGTGCCAGCAGCAACCCCAGGCCGGATACGCAGTATTTT. V usage is TRBV21-1 and J usage is TRBJ2-3; the D call in the table, TRBD1, was not verified against the DNA. TRBV21-1 is a pseudogene. This CDR3 comprises 13 residues.

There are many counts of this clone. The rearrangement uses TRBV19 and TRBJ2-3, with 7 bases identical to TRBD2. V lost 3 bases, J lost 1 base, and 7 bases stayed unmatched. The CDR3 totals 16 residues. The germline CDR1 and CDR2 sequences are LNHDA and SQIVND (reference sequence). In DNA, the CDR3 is TGTGCCAGTAGTATTGTGTGGGACTACGGCACAGATACGCAGTATTTT. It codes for CASSIVWDYGTDTQYF.

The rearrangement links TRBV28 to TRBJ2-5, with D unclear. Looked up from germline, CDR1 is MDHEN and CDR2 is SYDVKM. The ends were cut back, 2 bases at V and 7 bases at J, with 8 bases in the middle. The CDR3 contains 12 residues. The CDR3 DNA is TGTGCCAGCAGTTTAAATTTGGGGACCCAGTACTTC. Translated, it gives CASSLNLGTQYF. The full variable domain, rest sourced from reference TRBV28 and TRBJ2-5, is DVKVTQSSRYLVKRTGEKVFLECVQDMDHENMFWYRQDPGLGLRLIYFSYDVKMKEKGDIPEGYSVSREKKERFSLILESASTNQTSMYLCASSLNLGTQYFGPGTRLLVL.

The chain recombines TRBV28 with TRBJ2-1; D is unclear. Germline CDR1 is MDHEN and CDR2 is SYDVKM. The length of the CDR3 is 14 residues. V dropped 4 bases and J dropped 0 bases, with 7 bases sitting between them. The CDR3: CASSSRASYNEQFF. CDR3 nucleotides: TGTGCCAGCAGTTCCCGGGCCTCCTACAATGAGCAGTTCTTC.